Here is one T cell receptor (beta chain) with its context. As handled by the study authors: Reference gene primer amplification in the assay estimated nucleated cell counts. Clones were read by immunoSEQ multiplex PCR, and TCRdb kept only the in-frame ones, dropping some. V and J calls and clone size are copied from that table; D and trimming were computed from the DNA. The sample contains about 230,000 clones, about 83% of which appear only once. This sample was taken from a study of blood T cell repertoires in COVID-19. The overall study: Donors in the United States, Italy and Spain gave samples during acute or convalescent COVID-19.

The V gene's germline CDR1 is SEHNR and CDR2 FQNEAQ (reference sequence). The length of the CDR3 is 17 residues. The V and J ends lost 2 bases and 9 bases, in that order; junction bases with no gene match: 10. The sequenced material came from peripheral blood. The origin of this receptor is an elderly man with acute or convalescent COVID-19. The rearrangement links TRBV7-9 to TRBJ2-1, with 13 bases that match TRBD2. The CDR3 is CASSLRTSGSAWGEQFF. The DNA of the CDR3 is TGTGCCAGCAGCTTACGGACTAGCGGGAGCGCCTGGGGTGAGCAGTTCTTC.